The T cell receptor (beta chain) under discussion was sequenced for a study of T cell repertoires in cytomegalovirus infection. The wider study: It was the public TCR beta signatures that indicated both CMV infection and matching HLA type. Study-level points and caveats: Clonotype analysis showed dominance of the ex vivo response by HLA-C-restricted CMV-specific TCR beta clonotypes. Using cumulative public TCR beta family frequency, the authors identified those who carried CMV together with the relevant HLA.

This clonotype occurred a few times. Its target is not known. V lost 4 bases to trimming and J lost 8 bases, with 14 bases between them. The CDR3 length is 13 residues. Germline V gives CDR1 MNHNY, CDR2 SVGAGI (reference sequence). TCRdb fed the reads into MiXCR, producing one record per CDR3 protein. This sample has roughly 280,000 distinct CDR3 sequences, with approximately 8.3% found just once. Sequencing input: PBMCs. The chain links TRBV6-6 to TRBJ1-1, with D uncertain. This sequence was found in a human donor in good health (CMV status not recorded). Some clones in this sample may be carry-over from other donors' samples. CDR3: CASSSEVAGEAFF. The CDR3 nucleotides are TGTGCCAGCAGTTCCGAGGTGGCAGGAGAAGCTTTCTTT.